This TCR beta chain was sequenced in a study of T cell clonality in common variable immunodeficiency. Findings and caveats of the study: CVID subjects shared fewer TCRbeta clones than healthy controls did. Reportedly, TCR beta sequences from common variable immunodeficiency showed fewer deletions and N-nucleotide insertions.

TCRdb's table, derived via immunoSEQ multiplex PCR, lists solely in-frame clones and lacks some. Sampling found 50,000 or so clones, none seen once. V gave up 0 bases and J gave up 2 bases, with 13 bases separating them. This CDR3 is 16 amino acids long. In germline, CDR1 is SSHAT, CDR2 FNYEAQ (reference sequence). This clone occurred many times. Its antigen is currently unknown. The CDR3 extends 3 residues past the end of the read, so its final part is completed from the germline J gene. Specimen: peripheral blood mononuclear cells. The gene calls are TRBV7-7 and TRBJ2-5; TRBD2 might be the D (6 bases). The TCR originated in a person aged 18-70 years in good health. CDR3 in amino acids: CASSLAQLEGQETQYF. Partial CDR3 DNA: TGTGCCAGCAGCTTAGCGCAGCTGGAGGGTCAAGAGACC.